The 30 T cell receptor beta chains listed next were all sequenced from one sample in a study of blood T cell repertoires in COVID-19. The data were produced by immunoSEQ multiplex PCR, yet TCRdb's version contains in-frame clones alone and is incomplete. This sample has tens of thousands of clones, with around three quarters found just once. Sequencing was performed on peripheral blood. These receptors came from a man in his sixties with active or convalescent COVID-19.

This clone was counted once. This sequence joins TRBV30 and TRBJ1-1; D gene unclear. Germline V CDR1 and CDR2: GTSNPN, SVGIG (reference sequence). V was shortened by 4 bases and J by 0 bases, with 9 bases between the two germline ends. The CDR3 consists of 13 residues. DNA for the CDR3: TGTGCCTGGATCGGTCAAGTGAACACTGAAGCTTTCTTT. As protein: CAWIGQVNTEAFF.

The chain has TRBV5-1 and TRBJ2-7; 12 bases align to TRBD2. With V trimmed by 2 bases and J by 1 base, 1 base remained unmatched. This CDR3 is 15 amino acids long. CDR1 and CDR2 (germline): SGHRS, YFSETQ. The CDR3: CASSLLAGGSYEQYF. CDR3 sequence (DNA): TGCGCCAGCAGCTTACTAGCGGGGGGATCCTACGAGCAGTACTTC. The variable domain in full, completed from reference TRBV5-1 and TRBJ2-7, reads KAGVTQTPRYLIKTRGQQVTLSCSPISGHRSVSWYQQTPGQGLQFLFEYFSETQRNKGNFPGRFSGRQFSNSRSEMNVSTLELGDSALYLCASSLLAGGSYEQYFGPGTRLTVT.

V is TRBV29-1 and J is TRBJ1-5; 11 bases are shared with TRBD1. The germline V gene encodes CDR1 SQVTM and CDR2 ANQGSEA. The V segment lost 6 bases and the J segment 6 bases; nucleotides outside the gene matches: 7. The CDR3 extends over 14 amino acids. CDR3 nucleotide sequence: TGCAGCGTGGGGACAGGGGGGGCGAGTCAGCCCCAGCATTTT. It translates to CSVGTGGASQPQHF.

The chain links TRBV7-2 to TRBJ2-7, with 8 bases identical to TRBD2. The CDR3 covers 14 residues. V was clipped by 5 bases and J by 2 bases; unmatched bases: 5. CDR1 and CDR2 from the germline V gene are SGHTA and FQGNSA. CDR3 sequence reads: CASSASGSTYEQYF. CDR3 coding DNA: TGTGCCAGCAGCGCGAGCGGGAGTACCTACGAGCAGTACTTC.

The table lists this clone with a few counts. V gene TRBV24-1 combines with J gene TRBJ2-3; no clear D. V shed 3 bases and J shed 5 bases, with 8 bases lying between them. The germline V gene encodes CDR1 KGHDR and CDR2 SFDVKD. The length of the CDR3 is 13 residues. The CDR3 bases are TGTGCCACCAGTGATGAGCGTAGAGATACGCAGTATTTT. This codes for CATSDERRDTQYF.

This chain joins TRBV28 and TRBJ1-2, with 7 positions matching TRBD1. Germline CDR1 reads MDHEN; CDR2 reads SYDVKM. Unmatched junction bases numbered 9, after V lost 6 bases and J lost 2 bases. The CDR3 is made up of 15 amino acids. The CDR3 region has the DNA TGTGCCAGCAGCCGTGGGGGACAGAGAAACTATGGCTACACCTTC. Translated: CASSRGGQRNYGYTF.

This chain links TRBV5-1 with TRBJ1-2, with D tentatively TRBD1 (5 bases). This CDR3 has 13 amino acids. CDR1 is SGHRS, CDR2 YFSETQ, per germline. V was clipped by 4 bases and J by 2 bases, with 9 bases between them. CDR3 DNA: TGCGCCAGCAGCCCTACAGGAAACTATGGCTACACCTTC. It encodes CASSPTGNYGYTF.

The V call is TRBV19, the J call TRBJ1-3, with a weak D call TRBD1 (5 bases). The germline gives CDR1 LNHDA, CDR2 SQIVND (reference sequence). V was clipped by 6 bases and J by 0 bases, with 12 bases between them. This CDR3 spans 15 amino acids. This CDR3 is CASRTTVSSGNTIYF. The CDR3 region has the DNA TGTGCCAGTAGAACGACAGTAAGCTCTGGAAACACCATATATTTT.

The table lists this clone with a count of one. V is TRBV27 and J is TRBJ1-2; D not certain. The V end was cut by 0 bases, the J end by 8 bases, with 7 bases between. Germline CDR1 and CDR2: MNHEY and SMNVEV (reference sequence). The CDR3 consists of 12 residues. CDR3 bases: TGTGCCAGCAGTTTATCCGGGGAAGGCTACACCTTC. As protein: CASSLSGEGYTF.

CDR3 residues: CASSEGERNQPQHF. In nucleotides, the CDR3 is TGTGCCAGCAGTGAGGGAGAACGCAATCAGCCCCAGCATTTT. This chain joins TRBV2 and TRBJ1-5; D is undetermined. V gave up 3 bases and J gave up 2 bases, with 8 bases separating them. This CDR3 has 14 residues. CDR1 is SNHLY, CDR2 FYNNEI, per germline.

V gene TRBV5-4 combines with J gene TRBJ2-3; D remains ambiguous. Germline V gives CDR1 SGHNT, CDR2 YYREEE (reference sequence). The CDR3 loop spans 14 amino acids. The V gene lost 4 bases and the J gene lost 4 bases, with 13 bases spanning the gap. CDR3 loop: CASSPTMSADTQYF. The CDR3 nucleotides read TGTGCCAGCAGCCCTACTATGAGCGCAGATACGCAGTATTTT.

This clone was recorded only once. The chain joins TRBV3-1 (or the pseudogene TRBV3-2) to TRBJ1-1; maybe TRBD1 (6 bases). The V end lost 6 bases, the J end lost 10 bases, and 18 bases lay between the germline ends. CDR1 and CDR2 (germline): LGHDT, YNNKEL (reference sequence). This CDR3 region has 13 residues. The CDR3 DNA follows: TGTGCCAGCAGAGGCGGACAGAGAGGGCGAGCTTTCTTT. Protein sequence: CASRGGQRGRAFF.

V and J are TRBV9 and TRBJ2-1; TRBD2 aligns across 16 bases. Trimming removed 4 bases from V and 13 bases from J; junction bases left unmatched: 14. The CDR3 runs 17 residues. Germline V gene data show CDR1 as SGDLS and CDR2 as YYNGEE. This CDR3 is CASSLIPGTSGGEKQFF. The CDR3 DNA reads TGTGCCAGCAGCCTAATCCCCGGGACTAGCGGGGGGGAGAAACAGTTCTTC.

The rearrangement uses TRBV11-2 and TRBJ1-2; D perhaps matches TRBD1 (5 bases). Germline lookup yields CDR1 SGHAT and CDR2 FQNNGV. V was pared by 5 bases and J by 6 bases, with 19 bases between. CDR3 length: 15 amino acids. CDR3 nucleotides: TGTGCCAGCAGCCCAGGGATATCTGGCTTCGATGGCTACACCTTC. Translated: CASSPGISGFDGYTF.

This chain connects TRBV10-3 to TRBJ2-3, with TRBD2 matching over 7 bases. V dropped 8 bases and J dropped 4; count of bases not matched to a gene: 6. This CDR3 is built from 13 residues. Germline assignment: CDR1 ENHRY and CDR2 SYGVKD. The DNA for the CDR3 is TGTGCCATCGGACGACTAGCATCAGATACGCAGTATTTT. Encoded protein: CAIGRLASDTQYF.

The chain links TRBV15 to TRBJ1-4, with 10 bases identical to TRBD1. Germline CDR1 and CDR2: LNHNV and YYDKDF (reference sequence). The CDR3 runs 17 residues. The J segment lost 5 bases and the V segment lost 0 bases, leaving 6 bases of the junction unmatched. In DNA form, the CDR3 reads TGTGCCACCAGCAGAGAATGGGACAGGGGCTACAATGAAAAACTGTTTTTT. Translating gives CATSREWDRGYNEKLFF. The full variable domain, in which reference TRBV15 and TRBJ1-4 provide the parts outside the CDR3, is DAMVIQNPRYQVTQFGKPVTLSCSQTLNHNVMYWYQQKSSQAPKLLFHYYDKDFNNEADTPDNFQSRRPNTSFCFLDIRSPGLGDTAMYLCATSREWDRGYNEKLFFGSGTQLSVL.

The chain employs TRBV11-2 and TRBJ1-4; TRBD1 aligns across 9 bases. The CDR3 has 13 residues. In germline, CDR1 is SGHAT, CDR2 FQNNGV. The V and J ends lost 4 bases and 13 bases, in that order; junction bases with no gene match: 7. In DNA form, the CDR3 reads TGTGCCAGCAGCTCGCCGACAGGGGGATTACTGTTTTTT. Protein: CASSSPTGGLLFF.

The rearrangement uses TRBV30 and TRBJ2-7; D is possibly TRBD2 (5 bases). Trimming took off 3 bases at V and 1 base at J, with 10 bases between the two ends. Germline CDR1 and CDR2: GTSNPN and SVGIG (reference sequence). This CDR3 region has 13 residues. The DNA of the CDR3 is TGTGCCTGGAGCCCGGGGTTATCCTACGAGCAGTACTTC. Amino acids: CAWSPGLSYEQYF. Full variable domain (remainder filled in from reference TRBV30 and TRBJ2-7): SQTIHQWPATLVQPVGSPLSLECTVEGTSNPNLYWYRQAAGRGLQLLFYSVGIGQISSEVPQNLSASRPQDRQFILSSKKLLLSDSGFYLCAWSPGLSYEQYFGPGTRLTVT.

This chain links TRBV28 with TRBJ1-5; TRBD1 matches at 9 bases. The CDR3 covers 16 residues. CDR1 and CDR2 (germline): MDHEN, SYDVKM. Trimming removed 4 bases from V and 6 bases from J; junction bases left unmatched: 10. CDR3 sequence: CASSSDGQGIGQPQHF. CDR3 nucleotides: TGTGCCAGCAGTTCCGACGGACAGGGGATCGGTCAGCCCCAGCATTTT.

V usage is TRBV30 and J usage is TRBJ2-7; the D is unclear. CDR3 length: 12 residues. V was trimmed by 3 bases and J by 2 bases, leaving 8 bases between them. Per the germline V gene, CDR1 is GTSNPN and CDR2 is SVGIG (reference sequence). CDR3 sequence reads: CAWSETPYEQYF. CDR3 nucleotide sequence: TGTGCCTGGAGCGAAACACCCTACGAGCAGTACTTC. Complete variable domain (other parts from reference TRBV30 and TRBJ2-7): SQTIHQWPATLVQPVGSPLSLECTVEGTSNPNLYWYRQAAGRGLQLLFYSVGIGQISSEVPQNLSASRPQDRQFILSSKKLLLSDSGFYLCAWSETPYEQYFGPGTRLTVT.

V is TRBV18 and J is TRBJ1-2, with TRBD1 matching 8 bases. Germline CDR1 is KGHSH and CDR2 is LQKENI. The length of the CDR3 is 13 residues. V was pared by 5 bases and J by 8 bases, with 7 bases of the junction left unmatched. The CDR3 is CASSGQGFGGYTF. The CDR3 nucleotides are TGTGCCAGCTCAGGACAGGGCTTTGGGGGCTACACCTTC.

The chain has TRBV28 and TRBJ2-1; unclear D gene. From germline, CDR1 is MDHEN and CDR2 SYDVKM. The CDR3 is made up of 18 amino acids. V lost 6 bases and J 3 bases, leaving 24 bases between the germline ends. CDR3 loop: CASREMGSGSSFYNEQFF. CDR3 nucleotide sequence: TGTGCCAGCAGGGAAATGGGTAGTGGGTCTAGTTTCTACAATGAGCAGTTCTTC.

The chain uses TRBV2 and TRBJ1-4; no clear D. Trimming took off 6 bases at V and 0 bases at J, with 14 bases between the two ends. Germline CDR1 reads SNHLY; CDR2 reads FYNNEI. The CDR3 covers 16 residues. CDR3 residues: CASSQRLWATNEKLFF. The CDR3 DNA reads as TGTGCCAGCAGCCAGAGGTTATGGGCAACTAATGAAAAACTGTTTTTT.

The genes are TRBV7-3 and TRBJ2-7, with 12 nucleotides matching TRBD1. This CDR3 region has 15 residues. The junction had 7 bases not matched to a gene; V was cut back by 5 bases and J by 5 bases. In germline, CDR1 is SGHTA, CDR2 FQGTGA. CDR3 DNA sequence: TGTGCCAGCAGCGCCGGGACAGGGGGCTTCGACGAGCAGTACTTC. Protein: CASSAGTGGFDEQYF.

This clone was recorded a few times. The chain recombines TRBV18 with TRBJ1-1; possible D gene TRBD1, 6 bases. V gave up 4 bases and J gave up 6 bases, with 12 bases separating them. The CDR3 consists of 13 residues. Germline CDR1 reads KGHSH; CDR2 reads LQKENI. The CDR3 sequence: CASSRGLEAEAFF. The CDR3 nucleotides are TGTGCCAGCTCACGGGGGCTTGAGGCTGAAGCTTTCTTT.

This chain connects TRBV6-2 or TRBV6-3 to TRBJ2-1; possibly TRBD2 for D (6 bases). The germline V gene encodes CDR1 MNHEY and CDR2 SVGEGT. The CDR3 runs to 12 residues. V lost 4 bases and J 10 bases, leaving 11 bases between the germline ends. The CDR3 sequence is CASSFGGREQFF. The CDR3 DNA sequence: TGTGCCAGCAGTTTCGGGGGACGGGAGCAGTTCTTC.

CDR3 region: CASSSGGGKNEQFF. CDR3 nucleotides: TGTGCCAGCAGTTCTGGGGGGGGGAAAAATGAGCAGTTCTTC. V and J are TRBV27 and TRBJ2-1, with TRBD2 identical over 7 bases. Trimming cost V 4 bases and J 7 bases; bases outside gene matches: 7. This CDR3 has 14 residues. CDR1 MNHEY and CDR2 SMNVEV come from the germline V gene (reference sequence).

The V gene is TRBV19, the J gene TRBJ2-7, with D possibly TRBD1 on 5 matching bases. This CDR3 comprises 14 residues. CDR1 and CDR2 (germline): LNHDA, SQIVND (reference sequence). Trimming shortened V by 5 bases and J by 3 bases, and 14 bases separated the two germline ends. The CDR3 here is CASSPKGNGYEQYF. CDR3 coding DNA: TGTGCCAGTAGTCCTAAGGGGAACGGCTACGAGCAGTACTTC.

The V gene is TRBV7-3, the J gene TRBJ2-6; a possible D gene is TRBD2 (7 bases). Trimming removed 3 bases at V and 0 bases at J, with 21 bases between. CDR3 length equals 20 residues. Germline CDR1 SGHTA, CDR2 FQGTGA. The CDR3 DNA reads as TGTGCCAGCAGCTTGGTAGGGGAGGGCAGGGGCCTCTCTGGGGCCAACGTCCTGACTTTC. It translates to CASSLVGEGRGLSGANVLTF.

A single count supports this clone. The chain couples TRBV7-8 to TRBJ2-1, with no clear D. The CDR3 spans 16 residues. The germline V gene encodes CDR1 SGHVS and CDR2 FQNEAQ. Trimming shortened V by 2 bases and J by 0 bases, and 11 bases separated the two germline ends. The CDR3: CASSLFASSSYNEQFF. The CDR3 coding sequence is TGTGCCAGCAGCTTATTTGCCTCCAGCTCCTACAATGAGCAGTTCTTC. The whole variable domain, filled in from reference TRBV7-8 and TRBJ2-1, reads GAGVSQSPRYKVAKRGQDVALRCDPISGHVSLFWYQQALGQGPEFLTYFQNEAQLDKSGLPSDRFFAERPEGSVSTLKIQRTQQEDSAVYLCASSLFASSSYNEQFFGPGTRLTVL.